These T cell receptor beta chains were read from a single sample in a study of CD8+CD57+ T cells in acquired aplastic anemia. TCRdb re-called the reads with MiXCR, one entry per CDR3 protein. In the table there are fewer than 250,000 distinct CDR3 sequences, around half of which are singletons. Specimen: sorted CD4+, CD8+, or CD8+CD57+ T cells (not recorded which) from PBMCs. The receptors originated from a human donor in good health, serving as a control. The CDR3 runs from the conserved cysteine through the conserved F or W. A D gene is named only where the DNA matches it firmly. The size entry is marked missing in some rows and otherwise reads once, few, many or a size class.

clone_size | j_call | cdr3_length | d_call | v_call | cdr3_nt | cdr3_aa
many | TRBJ2-1 | 13 | . | TRBV12-3/TRBV12-4 | TGTGCCAGCAGTTTAGCCTTTTACAATGAGCAGTTCTTC | CASSLAFYNEQFF
. | TRBJ1-1 | 14 | . | TRBV7-2 | TGTGCCAGCAGCCCTAATCAGGTGAACACTGAAGCTTTCTTT | CASSPNQVNTEAFF
many | TRBJ1-6 | 15 | . | TRBV6-5 | TGTGCCAGCGGTACGAGACAGCCCTATAATTCACCCCTCCACTTT | CASGTRQPYNSPLHF
. | TRBJ1-1 | 14 | . | TRBV9 | TGTGCCAGCAGCCCCGCTCAGGTGGACACTGAAGCTTTCTTT | CASSPAQVDTEAFF
few | TRBJ2-3 | 20 | . | TRBV6-2/TRBV6-3 | TGTGCCAGCAGTTACGCCCTTGGACAGGCGCAACAGCTAGGAGGGGATACGCAGTATTTT | CASSYALGQAQQLGGDTQYF
. | TRBJ1-1 | 15 | . | TRBV7-2 | TGTGCCAGCAGCTTGTTTAGGATAATGAACACTGAAGCTTTCTTT | CASSLFRIMNTEAFF
once | TRBJ1-3 | 13 | . | TRBV19 | TGTGCCAGTAGTGAGGGTTTGGGAAACACCATATATTTT | CASSEGLGNTIYF
. | TRBJ2-1 | 17 | TRBD2 | TRBV10-3 | TGTGCCATCAGTGAGTCATCGGCGGGGGGCACAGAAAATGAGCAGTTCTTC | CAISESSAGGTENEQFF
few | TRBJ1-2 | 15 | TRBD1 | TRBV25-1 | TGTGCCAGCAGGGCGGACAGGCAGAAGAATTATGGCTACACCTTC | CASRADRQKNYGYTF
. | TRBJ1-1 | 13 | . | TRBV12-3/TRBV12-4 | TGTGCCAGCAGTTCCCTAGCGGGGGCTGAAGCTTTCTTT | CASSSLAGAEAFF
. | TRBJ1-1 | 15 | . | TRBV14 | TGTGCCAGCTCACCACAAACACTTCGGAACACTGAAGCTTTCTTT | CASSPQTLRNTEAFF
few | TRBJ2-3 | 16 | TRBD2 | TRBV25-1 | TGTGCCAGCAGTGAGGGCGGGGGGCCACTCACAGATACGCAGTATTTT | CASSEGGGPLTDTQYF
. | TRBJ2-7 | 13 | TRBD2 | TRBV29-1 | TGCAGCGTTGAGGGACTAGGATCCTACGAGCAGTACTTC | CSVEGLGSYEQYF
. | TRBJ1-5 | 12 | . | TRBV19 | TGTGCCGGTACCTCCCTCAGTCAGCCCCAGCATTTT | CAGTSLSQPQHF
once | TRBJ2-5 | 16 | TRBD1 | TRBV11-3 | TGTGCCAGCAGGAGGAAGGGACAGTCGGACCAAGAGACCCAGTACTTC | CASRRKGQSDQETQYF
. | TRBJ2-1 | 16 | TRBD1 | TRBV10-3 | TGTGCCATCAGTGACCTCTGGGACAGGGGGCTTAATGAGCAGTTCTTC | CAISDLWDRGLNEQFF
. | TRBJ2-1 | 17 | TRBD2 | TRBV10-2 | TGTGCCAGCCCGGGACTAGCGGGGGGATCCTCCTACAATGAGCAGTTCTTC | CASPGLAGGSSYNEQFF
many | TRBJ1-1 | 14 | . | TRBV27 | TGTGCCAGCAGTTTATCGAGACCGAACACTGAAGCTTTCTTT | CASSLSRPNTEAFF
. | TRBJ2-3 | 15 | TRBD2 | TRBV2 | TGTGCCAGCAGAAATAGCGGGATTATCACAGATACGCAGTATTTT | CASRNSGIITDTQYF
. | TRBJ1-2 | 14 | TRBD1 | TRBV20-1 | TGCAGTGCTAGAGTAGGACAGGGGAGTAGTGGCTACACCTTC | CSARVGQGSSGYTF
few | TRBJ1-2 | 12 | TRBD1 | TRBV2 | TGTGCCAGCAGCACAGGGACAGGCCCGAATACCTTC | CASSTGTGPNTF
many | TRBJ1-1 | 15 | . | TRBV7-9 | TGTGCCAGCAGCTTATATCAGAACAGCTACACTGAAGCTTTCTTT | CASSLYQNSYTEAFF
. | TRBJ1-1 | 17 | TRBD1 | TRBV27 | TGTGCCAGCAGCGACAGGGCCTCAATCAGGGGGCACACTGAAGCTTTCTTT | CASSDRASIRGHTEAFF
. | TRBJ2-1 | 16 | TRBD2 | TRBV19 | TGTGCCTGGAGTTCTCTAGCGGGGGGCGTTAGGCATGAGCAGTTCTTC | CAWSSLAGGVRHEQFF
many | TRBJ1-5 | 15 | . | TRBV24-1 | TGTGCCACCAGTGATCAAGCAGGAGGTAATCAGCCCCAGCATTTT | CATSDQAGGNQPQHF
many | TRBJ2-7 | 14 | . | TRBV28 | TGTGCCAGCAGTTTGCCAGGGAGTCCCTACGAGCAGTACTTC | CASSLPGSPYEQYF
. | TRBJ2-7 | 15 | . | TRBV7-9 | TGCGCCAGCAGCCGCGGACACCTTTCCTCCTACGAGCAGTACTTC | CASSRGHLSSYEQYF
many | TRBJ2-7 | 15 | . | TRBV19 | TGTGCCAGTGCTAGGGAAAACGGGGTAGGCTACGAGCAGTACTTC | CASARENGVGYEQYF
few | TRBJ2-7 | 12 | . | TRBV25-1 | TGTGCCAGCAGTGTCCAGGTCTACGAGCAGTACTTC | CASSVQVYEQYF
. | TRBJ1-4 | 16 | TRBD1 | TRBV15 | TGTGCCGCCAGTACTCGTACACAGGGGGCGCAGGGAAAACTGTTTTTT | CAASTRTQGAQGKLFF
few | TRBJ1-2 | 16 | . | TRBV12-3/TRBV12-4 | TGTGCCAGCAGTTTCTCCGGCGGCAGGGCCCTATATGGCTACACCTTC | CASSFSGGRALYGYTF
many | TRBJ1-1 | 13 | . | TRBV6-1 | TGTGCCAGCAGCGTCAGGGCGAACACTGAAGCTTTCTTT | CASSVRANTEAFF
. | TRBJ2-5 | 14 | . | TRBV5-4 | TGTGCCAGCAGCTCAGGGTTCTACCAAGAGACCCAGTACTTC | CASSSGFYQETQYF
. | TRBJ1-2 | 15 | TRBD1 | TRBV20-1 | TGCAGTGCACGAAGCATCGGGACAGGGGTCTATGGCTACACCTTC | CSARSIGTGVYGYTF
. | TRBJ1-2 | 14 | TRBD1 | TRBV10-2 | TGCGCCAGCAGTAACGCCGGGACAGAGGGTGGCTACACCTTC | CASSNAGTEGGYTF
. | TRBJ2-1 | 15 | . | TRBV11-2 | TGCGCCAGCAGCTTCGGGGGGCTACAAAACAATGAGCAGTTTTTC | CASSFGGLQNNEQFF
once | TRBJ2-1 | 15 | TRBD2 | TRBV7-3 | TGTGCCAGCAGCCAACTAGCGGGGCGTTACAATGAGCAGTTCTTC | CASSQLAGRYNEQFF
. | TRBJ1-5 | 16 | TRBD1 | TRBV20-1 | TGCAGTGCGAGGCTTACAGGGACAGGGGGATATCAGCCCCAGCATTTT | CSARLTGTGGYQPQHF
few | TRBJ1-5 | 14 | . | TRBV2 | TGTGCCAGCACGCCTCCCGGTCGGGAACAGCCCCAGCATTTT | CASTPPGREQPQHF
many | TRBJ1-1 | 14 | . | TRBV5-1 | TGCGCCAGCAGCCCATCGGTTTCGAACACTGAAGCTTTCTTT | CASSPSVSNTEAFF
. | TRBJ2-5 | 14 | TRBD1 | TRBV19 | TGTGCCAGTAGTATCCGGGACAGGGCAGAGACCCAGTACTTC | CASSIRDRAETQYF
once | TRBJ2-7 | 15 | . | TRBV15 | TGTGCCACCAGCAGGAGAATGGGGGGGCAGGACGAGCAGTACTTC | CATSRRMGGQDEQYF
. | TRBJ2-7 | 12 | . | TRBV2 | TGTGCCAGCAGACAGGTTGGCTACGAGCAGTACTTC | CASRQVGYEQYF
. | TRBJ1-1 | 11 | . | TRBV7-8 | TGTGCCAGCGGACTGAACACTGAAGCTTTCTTT | CASGLNTEAFF
. | TRBJ2-1 | 19 | . | TRBV4-3 | TGCGCCAGCAGCCTTCGACCCCCGGTGCGCGGGGGCCAGAACAATGAGCAGTTCTTC | CASSLRPPVRGGQNNEQFF
. | TRBJ1-5 | 15 | . | TRBV7-2 | TGTGCCAGCAGCCAAGATGTCACGGCAGGTCAGCCCCAGCATTTT | CASSQDVTAGQPQHF
many | TRBJ1-2 | 13 | . | TRBV6-6 | TGTGCCAGCAGTTACGGCCTGATCTATGGCTACACCTTC | CASSYGLIYGYTF
. | TRBJ1-2 | 15 | TRBD1 | TRBV7-3 | TGTGCCAGCAGCTTATTCGGGACAGGGGACAATGGCTACACCTTC | CASSLFGTGDNGYTF